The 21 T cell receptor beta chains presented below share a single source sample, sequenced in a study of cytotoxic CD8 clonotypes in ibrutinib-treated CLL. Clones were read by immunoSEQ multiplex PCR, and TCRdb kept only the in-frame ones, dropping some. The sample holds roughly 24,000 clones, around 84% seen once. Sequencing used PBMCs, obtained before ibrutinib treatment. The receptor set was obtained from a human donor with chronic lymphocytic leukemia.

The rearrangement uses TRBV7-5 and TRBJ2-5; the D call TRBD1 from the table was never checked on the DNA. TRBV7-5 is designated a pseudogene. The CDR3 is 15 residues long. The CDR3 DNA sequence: TGTGTCAGAAGCTTAACTCTGGGACACCGAGAGACCCAGTACTTC. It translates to CVRSLTLGHRETQYF.

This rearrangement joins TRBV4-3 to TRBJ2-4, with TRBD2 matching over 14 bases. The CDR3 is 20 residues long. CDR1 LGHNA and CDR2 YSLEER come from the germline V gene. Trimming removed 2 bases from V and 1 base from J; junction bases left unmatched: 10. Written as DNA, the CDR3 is TGCGCCAGCAGCCAACTCCGACTAGCGGGAGGGGGGTCGGCCAAAAACATTCAGTACTTC. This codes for CASSQLRLAGGGSAKNIQYF.

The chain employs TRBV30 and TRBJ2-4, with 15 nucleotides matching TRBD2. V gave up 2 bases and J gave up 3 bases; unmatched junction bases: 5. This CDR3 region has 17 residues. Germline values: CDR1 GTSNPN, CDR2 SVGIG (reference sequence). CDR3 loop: CAWSRGLAGGVKNIQYF. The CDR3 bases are TGTGCCTGGAGTAGGGGACTAGCGGGAGGTGTCAAAAACATTCAGTACTTC.

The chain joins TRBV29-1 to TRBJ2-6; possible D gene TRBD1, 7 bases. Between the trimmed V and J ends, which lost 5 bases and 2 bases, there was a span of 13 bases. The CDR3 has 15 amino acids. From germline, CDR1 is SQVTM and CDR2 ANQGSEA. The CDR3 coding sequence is TGCAGCGTTAACGGAGGGGGCGCTGGGGCCAACGTCCTGACTTTC. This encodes CSVNGGGAGANVLTF.

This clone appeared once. In nucleotides, the CDR3 is TGTGCCAGCAAAAGCGTCTACAATGAGCAGTTCTTC. Translating it yields CASKSVYNEQFF. The chain recombines TRBV6-4 with TRBJ2-1, with D hard to call. CDR3 length: 12 residues. V was trimmed by 7 bases and J by 3 bases, leaving 7 bases between them. Germline V lookup: CDR1 MRHNA, CDR2 SNTAGT.

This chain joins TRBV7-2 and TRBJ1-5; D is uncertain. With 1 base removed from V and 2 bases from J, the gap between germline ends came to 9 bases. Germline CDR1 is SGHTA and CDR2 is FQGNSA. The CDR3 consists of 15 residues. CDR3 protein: CASSLVGLGNQPQHF. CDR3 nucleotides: TGTGCCAGCAGCTTAGTCGGGTTAGGCAATCAGCCCCAGCATTTT.

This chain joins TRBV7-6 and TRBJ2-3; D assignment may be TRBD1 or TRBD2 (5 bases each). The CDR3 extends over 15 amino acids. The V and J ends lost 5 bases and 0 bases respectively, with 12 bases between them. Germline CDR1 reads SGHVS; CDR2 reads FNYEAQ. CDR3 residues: CASSPGTVSTDTQYF. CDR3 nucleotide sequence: TGTGCCAGCAGCCCCGGGACCGTGAGCACAGATACGCAGTATTTT. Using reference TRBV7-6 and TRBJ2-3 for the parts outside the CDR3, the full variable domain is GAGVSQSPRYKVTKRGQDVALRCDPISGHVSLYWYRQALGQGPEFLTYFNYEAQQDKSGLPNDRFSAERPEGSISTLTIQRTEQRDSAMYRCASSPGTVSTDTQYFGPGTRLTVL.

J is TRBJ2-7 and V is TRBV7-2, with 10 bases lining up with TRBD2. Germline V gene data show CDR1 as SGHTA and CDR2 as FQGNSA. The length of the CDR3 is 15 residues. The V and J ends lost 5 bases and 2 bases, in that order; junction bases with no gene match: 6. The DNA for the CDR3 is TGTGCCAGCAGCGCGGGGACTAGCGTTCCCTACGAGCAGTACTTC. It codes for CASSAGTSVPYEQYF.

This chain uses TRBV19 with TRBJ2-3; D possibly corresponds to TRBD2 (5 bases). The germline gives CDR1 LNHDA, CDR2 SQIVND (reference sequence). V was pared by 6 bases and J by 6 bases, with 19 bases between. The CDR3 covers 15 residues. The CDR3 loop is CASSHTKDSVDTQYF. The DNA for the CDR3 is TGTGCCAGTAGCCACACGAAGGATAGCGTTGATACGCAGTATTTT.

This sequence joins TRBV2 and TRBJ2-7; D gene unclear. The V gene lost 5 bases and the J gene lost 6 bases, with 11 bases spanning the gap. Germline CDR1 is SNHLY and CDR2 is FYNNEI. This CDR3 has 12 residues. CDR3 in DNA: TGTGCCAGCAGTCCGCTGTTTGCCGAGCAGTACTTC. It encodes CASSPLFAEQYF.

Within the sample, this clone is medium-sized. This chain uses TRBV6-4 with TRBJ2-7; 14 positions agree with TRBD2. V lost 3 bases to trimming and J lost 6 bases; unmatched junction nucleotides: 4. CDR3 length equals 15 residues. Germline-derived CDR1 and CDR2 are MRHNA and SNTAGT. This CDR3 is CASSEGTSGSSEQYF. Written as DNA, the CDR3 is TGTGCCAGCAGTGAAGGGACTAGCGGGAGTAGCGAGCAGTACTTC.

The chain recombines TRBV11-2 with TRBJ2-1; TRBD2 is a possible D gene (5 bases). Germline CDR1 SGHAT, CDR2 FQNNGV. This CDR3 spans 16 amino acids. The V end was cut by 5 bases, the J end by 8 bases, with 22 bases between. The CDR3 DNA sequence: TGTGCCAGCAGCCAATTCTTTGAAGGGAGTAGGTATGAGCAGTTCTTC. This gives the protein CASSQFFEGSRYEQFF.

The CDR3 loop reads CASSDRVQRFYNEQFF. CDR3 coding DNA: TGTGCCAGCAGTGACAGGGTCCAGAGATTTTACAATGAGCAGTTCTTC. J is TRBJ2-1 and V is TRBV6-1; D may be TRBD1 (5 bases). The CDR3 is made up of 16 amino acids. Germline CDR1 and CDR2: MNHNS and SASEGT. Trimming shortened V by 3 bases and J by 4 bases, and 16 bases separated the two germline ends.

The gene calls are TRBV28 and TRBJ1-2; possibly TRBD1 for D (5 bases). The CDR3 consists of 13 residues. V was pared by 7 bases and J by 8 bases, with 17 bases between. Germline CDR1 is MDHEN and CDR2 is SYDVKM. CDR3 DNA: TGTGCCAGCAAGAGTTCGACAGCTCGCGGCTACACCTTC. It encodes CASKSSTARGYTF.

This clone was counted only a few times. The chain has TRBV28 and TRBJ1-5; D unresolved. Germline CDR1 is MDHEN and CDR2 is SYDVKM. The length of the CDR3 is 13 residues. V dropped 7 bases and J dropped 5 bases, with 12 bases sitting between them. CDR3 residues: CASMSGQYQPQHF. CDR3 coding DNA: TGTGCCAGCATGAGTGGTCAGTATCAGCCCCAGCATTTT.

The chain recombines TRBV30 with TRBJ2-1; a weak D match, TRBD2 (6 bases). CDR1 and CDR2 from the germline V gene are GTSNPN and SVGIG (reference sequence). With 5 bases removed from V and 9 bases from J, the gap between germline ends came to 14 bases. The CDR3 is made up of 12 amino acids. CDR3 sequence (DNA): TGTGCCTGGGGTGACCGGGGGTCTGAGCAGTTCTTC. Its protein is CAWGDRGSEQFF.

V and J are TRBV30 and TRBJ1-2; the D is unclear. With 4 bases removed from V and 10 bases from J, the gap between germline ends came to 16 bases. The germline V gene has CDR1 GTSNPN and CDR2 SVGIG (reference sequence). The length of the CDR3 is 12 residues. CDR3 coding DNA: TGTGCCTGGAACCTCGACGGAGCGCTCTACACCTTC. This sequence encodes CAWNLDGALYTF. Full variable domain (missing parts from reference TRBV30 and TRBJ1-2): SQTIHQWPATLVQPVGSPLSLECTVEGTSNPNLYWYRQAAGRGLQLLFYSVGIGQISSEVPQNLSASRPQDRQFILSSKKLLLSDSGFYLCAWNLDGALYTFGSGTRLTVV.

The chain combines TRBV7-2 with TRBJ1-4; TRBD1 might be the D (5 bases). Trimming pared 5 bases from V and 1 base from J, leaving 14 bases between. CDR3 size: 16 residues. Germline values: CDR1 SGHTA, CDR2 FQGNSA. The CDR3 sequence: CASSPGDWVTNEKLFF. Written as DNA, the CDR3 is TGTGCCAGCAGCCCCGGGGACTGGGTAACTAATGAAAAACTGTTTTTT. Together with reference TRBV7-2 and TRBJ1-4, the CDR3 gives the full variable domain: GAGVSQSPSNKVTEKGKDVELRCDPISGHTALYWYRQSLGQGLEFLIYFQGNSAPDKSGLPSDRFSAERTGGSVSTLTIQRTQQEDSAVYLCASSPGDWVTNEKLFFGSGTQLSVL.

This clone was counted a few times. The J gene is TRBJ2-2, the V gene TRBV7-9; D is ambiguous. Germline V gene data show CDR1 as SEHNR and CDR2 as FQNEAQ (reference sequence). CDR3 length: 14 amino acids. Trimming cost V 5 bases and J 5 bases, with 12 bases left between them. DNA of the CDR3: TGTGCCAGCAGCCCCCCCTACGGGACCGGGGAGCTGTTTTTT. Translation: CASSPPYGTGELFF.

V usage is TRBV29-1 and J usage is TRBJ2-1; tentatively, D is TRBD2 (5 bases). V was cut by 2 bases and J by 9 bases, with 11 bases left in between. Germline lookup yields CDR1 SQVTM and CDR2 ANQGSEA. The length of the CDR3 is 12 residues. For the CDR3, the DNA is TGCAGCGTTGAACTAGGAGGAGGTGAGCAGTTCTTC. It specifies CSVELGGGEQFF.

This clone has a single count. The DNA for the CDR3 is TGTGCCAGCAGCCAGGGGGCTTCGGGAAACACCATATATTTT. Its translation: CASSQGASGNTIYF. The chain uses TRBV11-3 and TRBJ1-3, with 8 bases lining up with TRBD1. V was clipped by 5 bases and J by 4 bases; unmatched bases: 4. The length of the CDR3 is 14 residues. The germline V gene encodes CDR1 SGHNT and CDR2 YENEEA.